Below are 26 T cell receptor beta chains sequenced from a single sample in a study of CD8+ T cells in alopecia areata. Regarding treatment: oral pan-JAK inhibitor, 5-10 mg twice daily. Following extraction, RNA underwent reverse transcription to cDNA, which served as the sequencing template. Assay used: immunoSEQ multiplex PCR; TCRdb lists only in-frame clones, some missing. The sample contains under 250,000 clones, less than 75% of which appear only once. The specimen was CD4+ T cells sorted from blood, collected at week 4, from a patient treated with tofacitinib. These receptors were obtained from a human donor with alopecia areata.

The chain carries TRBV7-2 and TRBJ2-3, with TRBD1 identical over 8 bases. V lost 6 bases, J lost 1 base, and 6 bases stayed unmatched. The CDR3 is made up of 15 amino acids. CDR1 and CDR2 (germline): SGHTA, FQGNSA. The CDR3 DNA sequence: TGTGCCAGCAGACTCGGACAGGGTCGCACAGATACGCAGTATTTT. This encodes CASRLGQGRTDTQYF.

This rearrangement joins TRBV2 to TRBJ1-2; unclear D gene. This CDR3 contains 12 residues. The germline CDR1 and CDR2 sequences are SNHLY and FYNNEI. V lost 4 bases to trimming and J lost 6 bases, with 9 bases between them. The CDR3 DNA is TGTGCCAGCAGTGTCCCCCCAGATGGCTACACCTTC. It translates to CASSVPPDGYTF. The full variable domain, rest sourced from reference TRBV2 and TRBJ1-2, is EPEVTQTPSHQVTQMGQEVILRCVPISNHLYFYWYRQILGQKVEFLVSFYNNEISEKSEIFDDQFSVERPDGSNFTLKIRSTKLEDSAMYFCASSVPPDGYTFGSGTRLTVV.

The chain has TRBV7-2 and TRBJ2-7; 8 nucleotides line up with TRBD2. The CDR3 runs 15 residues. Trimming at V came to 5 bases and at J to 3 bases, leaving 9 bases not matched to a gene. Per the germline V gene, CDR1 is SGHTA and CDR2 is FQGNSA. In nucleotides, the CDR3 is TGTGCCAGCAGCCGGCTAGCGGGTCAGAGCTACGAGCAGTACTTC. It translates to CASSRLAGQSYEQYF. Based on the CDR3 plus reference TRBV7-2 and TRBJ2-7, the full variable domain is GAGVSQSPSNKVTEKGKDVELRCDPISGHTALYWYRQSLGQGLEFLIYFQGNSAPDKSGLPSDRFSAERTGGSVSTLTIQRTQQEDSAVYLCASSRLAGQSYEQYFGPGTRLTVT.

This chain links TRBV7-8 with TRBJ2-7; 9 nucleotides agree with TRBD2. Trimming cost V 5 bases and J 2 bases; bases outside gene matches: 4. This CDR3 region has 14 residues. Germline V gene sequence: CDR1 SGHVS, CDR2 FQNEAQ. CDR3 DNA: TGTGCCAGCAGCCCGGGACTAGCAGCCTACGAGCAGTACTTC. Protein product: CASSPGLAAYEQYF.

This chain links TRBV4-3 with TRBJ1-2, with D perhaps matching TRBD1 (6 bases). Trimming cost V 0 bases and J 3 bases, with 11 bases left between them. The CDR3 length is 15 residues. From germline, CDR1 is LGHNA and CDR2 YSLEER. CDR3 sequence (DNA): TGCGCCAGCAGCCAAGAACAGGGCTATCACTATGGCTACACCTTC. Amino acid sequence: CASSQEQGYHYGYTF.

V and J are TRBV29-1 and TRBJ2-1, with TRBD1 matching 8 bases. Trimming removed 5 bases from V and 7 bases from J; junction bases left unmatched: 7. Germline V gene data show CDR1 as SQVTM and CDR2 as ANQGSEA. This CDR3 has 13 residues. In nucleotides, the CDR3 is TGCAGCGTTCAAACAGGGGGGTTTAATGAGCAGTTCTTC. Translation: CSVQTGGFNEQFF.

The rearrangement joins TRBV5-1 to TRBJ2-7; D uncertain. Trimming removed 1 base from V and 4 bases from J, with 15 bases in between. CDR1 is SGHRS and CDR2 is YFSETQ in the germline V gene. The CDR3 contains 15 residues. In nucleotides, the CDR3 is TGCGCCAGCAGCTTGTCCCCCGGGTTGGGATACGAGCAGTACTTC. It encodes CASSLSPGLGYEQYF.

The chain carries TRBV9 and TRBJ1-2, with 9 bases aligning to TRBD1. V lost 2 bases to trimming and J lost 6 bases; unmatched junction nucleotides: 14. This CDR3 comprises 17 residues. From germline, CDR1 is SGDLS and CDR2 YYNGEE. CDR3 in DNA: TGTGCCAGCAGCGTTGAACTCCGCTTACAGGGGGCGGATGGCTACACCTTC. This encodes CASSVELRLQGADGYTF. The full variable domain, rest sourced from reference TRBV9 and TRBJ1-2, is DSGVTQTPKHLITATGQRVTLRCSPRSGDLSVYWYQQSLDQGLQFLIQYYNGEERAKGNILERFSAQQFPDLHSELNLSSLELGDSALYFCASSVELRLQGADGYTFGSGTRLTVV.

CDR3 protein: CAWSVLGRGNTEAFF. The CDR3 nucleotides read TGTGCCTGGAGTGTACTAGGAAGAGGGAACACTGAAGCTTTCTTT. This chain connects TRBV30 to TRBJ1-1; D gene unclear. Trimming removed 0 bases at V and 1 base at J, with 12 bases between. Germline V gene sequence: CDR1 GTSNPN, CDR2 SVGIG (reference sequence). This CDR3 has 15 amino acids.

The chain uses TRBV12-5 and TRBJ2-2; TRBD2 aligns across 9 bases. V lost 6 bases and J lost 7; bases outside the gene matches: 9. This CDR3 contains 15 residues. CDR1 and CDR2 from the germline V gene are LGHNT and FRNRAP. The CDR3 loop reads CASGWAGTSLGELFF. CDR3 DNA: TGTGCTAGTGGATGGGCCGGGACTAGCCTCGGGGAGCTGTTTTTT. Supplemented by reference TRBV12-5 and TRBJ2-2, the full variable domain reads DARVTQTPRHKVTEMGQEVTMRCQPILGHNTVFWYRQTMMQGLELLAYFRNRAPLDDSGMPKDRFSAEMPDATLATLKIQPSEPRDSAVYFCASGWAGTSLGELFFGEGSRLTVL.

The gene calls are TRBV4-3 and TRBJ2-2; 10 bases fit TRBD2. Trimming cost V 4 bases and J 5 bases; bases outside gene matches: 7. CDR3 length equals 16 residues. CDR1 and CDR2 from the germline V gene are LGHNA and YSLEER. The CDR3 region has the DNA TGCGCCAGCAGCCCCCGGGCACTAGCGGGGACCGGGGAGCTGTTTTTT. It translates to CASSPRALAGTGELFF.

There are a few counts of this clone. The chain recombines TRBV4-3 with TRBJ1-2; D is perhaps TRBD1 (5 bases). The germline V gene has CDR1 LGHNA and CDR2 YSLEER. The CDR3 totals 15 residues. V dropped 0 bases and J dropped 8 bases, with 16 bases sitting between them. The CDR3 protein is CASSQDETGRAGYTF. The CDR3 DNA is TGCGCCAGCAGCCAAGATGAAACAGGCCGGGCGGGCTACACCTTC.

This clone came up a few times. In nucleotides, the CDR3 is TGTGCCAGCAGTTCCCTATTATTAGACAGGGAGCATGAGCAGTTCTTC. It yields the protein CASSSLLLDREHEQFF. The chain links TRBV6-5 to TRBJ2-1; 7 bases agree with TRBD1. J was trimmed by 8 bases and V by 4 bases; bases with no gene match: 14. CDR1 is MNHEY, CDR2 SVGAGI, per germline. This CDR3 spans 16 amino acids.

CDR3 nucleotide sequence: TGTGCCAGCAGCCTCAACCTAGCCTCCTACAATGAGCAGTTCTTC. This sequence encodes CASSLNLASYNEQFF. The V and J genes are TRBV4-2 and TRBJ2-1, with D possibly matching TRBD2 (5 bases). Trimming removed 4 bases at V and 0 bases at J, with 10 bases between. Germline-derived CDR1 and CDR2 are LGHNA and YNFKEQ. The CDR3 length is 15 residues.

The chain links TRBV7-2 to TRBJ2-2, with D tentatively TRBD2 (6 bases). Per the germline V gene, CDR1 is SGHTA and CDR2 is FQGNSA. The CDR3 is 17 amino acids. V shed 4 bases and J shed 0 bases, with 15 bases lying between them. The CDR3, as DNA: TGTGCCAGCAGCTGGAATTTAGCGGCCTCGAACACCGGGGAGCTGTTTTTT. Translation gives CASSWNLAASNTGELFF.

In its sample, this clone was seen a few times. The V call is TRBV7-9, the J call TRBJ1-1; unclear D gene. From germline, CDR1 is SEHNR and CDR2 FQNEAQ (reference sequence). V shed 1 base and J shed 7 bases, with 7 bases lying between them. This CDR3 is built from 12 residues. The chain's CDR3 is CASSLEAGEAFF. The CDR3 region has the DNA TGTGCCAGCAGCTTAGAGGCAGGTGAAGCTTTCTTT.

The V gene is TRBV27, the J gene TRBJ2-2; D unclear. Germline assignment: CDR1 MNHEY and CDR2 SMNVEV (reference sequence). V lost 3 bases to trimming and J lost 8 bases, with 7 bases between them. This CDR3 comprises 12 residues. The CDR3 region is CASSFGSGELFF. CDR3 bases: TGTGCCAGCAGTTTTGGGTCTGGGGAGCTGTTTTTT.

This chain uses TRBV6-6 with TRBJ1-1, with D possibly being TRBD1 (5 bases). V lost 10 bases to trimming and J lost 4 bases, with 22 bases between them. Germline values: CDR1 MNHNY, CDR2 SVGAGI (reference sequence). CDR3 length: 15 amino acids. CDR3 DNA: TGTGCCACCTATTCGTTGGGGGTTATCGGCACTGAAGCTTTCTTT. Translation: CATYSLGVIGTEAFF.

The chain uses TRBV7-3 and TRBJ2-7; 9 bases map to TRBD1. CDR1 SGHTA and CDR2 FQGTGA come from the germline V gene. Trimming at V came to 5 bases and at J to 5 bases, leaving 7 bases not matched to a gene. This CDR3 spans 14 amino acids. The CDR3 here is CASSPGQGSNEQYF. Here the CDR3 DNA reads TGTGCCAGCAGCCCGGGACAGGGCAGCAACGAGCAGTACTTC.

This clone showed up just once. V usage is TRBV20-1 and J usage is TRBJ2-5; D uncertain. Germline CDR1 reads DFQATT; CDR2 reads SNEGSKA (reference sequence). The CDR3 is 11 amino acids. The CDR3 coding sequence is TGCAGCGTACGGGTTGTGGAGACCCAGTACTTC. It codes for CSVRVVETQYF.

This clone showed up many times. V gene TRBV4-3 combines with J gene TRBJ2-1; TRBD1 or TRBD2 may be the D gene (5 bases each). This CDR3 region has 15 residues. The germline gives CDR1 LGHNA, CDR2 YSLEER. With 4 bases removed from V and 9 bases from J, the gap between germline ends came to 19 bases. CDR3 bases: TGCGCCAGCAGCCTCGGGCAGGGAGCCCAAGGTGAGCAGTTCTTC. Translated: CASSLGQGAQGEQFF.

This clone was found a few times. The V call is TRBV23-1, the J call TRBJ2-5; weak D call: TRBD1 (6 bases). TRBV23-1 is an ORF; its function is uncertain. The CDR3 consists of 16 residues. The ends were cut back, 4 bases at V and 4 bases at J, with 19 bases in the middle. CDR3 sequence (DNA): TGCGCCAGCAGTCGAGCGACCCGGGACATCCGAGAGACCCAGTACTTC. Amino acid sequence: CASSRATRDIRETQYF.

This chain connects TRBV2 to TRBJ2-7; TRBD2 matches at 10 bases. After removal of 1 base from V and 4 bases from J, the junction contained 7 bases not matched to a gene. This CDR3 is 16 amino acids long. Germline assignment: CDR1 SNHLY and CDR2 FYNNEI. CDR3 bases: TGTGCCAGCAGTGAAGTTATAGCGGGGGGCCCATACGAGCAGTACTTC. Translation gives CASSEVIAGGPYEQYF. Combining the CDR3 with reference TRBV2 and TRBJ2-7 gives the whole variable domain EPEVTQTPSHQVTQMGQEVILRCVPISNHLYFYWYRQILGQKVEFLVSFYNNEISEKSEIFDDQFSVERPDGSNFTLKIRSTKLEDSAMYFCASSEVIAGGPYEQYFGPGTRLTVT.

This chain links TRBV7-2 with TRBJ1-1; 8 nucleotides align to TRBD1. CDR3 size: 12 residues. CDR1 is SGHTA and CDR2 is FQGNSA in the germline V gene. V lost 5 bases, J lost 8 bases, and 4 bases stayed unmatched. The CDR3, as DNA: TGTGCCAGCAGCCCTAGGACAGGGGAAGCTTTCTTT. Translating gives CASSPRTGEAFF.

The chain uses TRBV5-6 and TRBJ2-1; D perhaps matches TRBD1 (6 bases). CDR1 and CDR2 (germline): SGHDT, YYEEEE. Trimming cost V 5 bases and J 8 bases, with 20 bases left between them. The CDR3 totals 15 residues. The CDR3 bases are TGTGCCAGCAGACGTACTCTCCCAGGGGCGCATGAGCAGTTCTTC. This codes for CASRRTLPGAHEQFF. The full variable domain, its missing parts supplied by reference TRBV5-6 and TRBJ2-1, is DAGVTQSPTHLIKTRGQQVTLRCSPKSGHDTVSWYQQALGQGPQFIFQYYEEEERQRGNFPDRFSGHQFPNYSSELNVNALLLGDSALYLCASRRTLPGAHEQFFGPGTRLTVL.

This chain joins TRBV29-1 and TRBJ2-2, with 8 bases lining up with TRBD2. The CDR3 is made up of 17 amino acids. The V gene end was trimmed by 2 bases and the J gene end by 7 bases; junction bases not matched to a gene: 15. Germline V gene sequence: CDR1 SQVTM, CDR2 ANQGSEA. The chain's CDR3 is CSVETRGGGLLGGELFF. The CDR3 DNA sequence: TGCAGCGTTGAAACAAGAGGCGGGGGGCTGCTGGGCGGGGAGCTGTTTTTT.